Following are 23 T cell receptor beta chains from one sample sequenced in a study of blood T cell repertoires in COVID-19. This table comes from immunoSEQ multiplex PCR, and its TCRdb copy is limited to in-frame clones, with some not included. Among around 40,000 clones listed, 80% to 90% were seen once. The sequenced sample was peripheral blood. These receptors were taken from a human donor in a cohort sampled during active COVID-19.

This clone was recorded once. The chain combines TRBV18 with TRBJ2-7; 7 nucleotides match TRBD1. The trim removed 4 bases at V and 5 bases at J, leaving 8 bases unmatched. The CDR3 length is 14 residues. In germline, CDR1 is KGHSH, CDR2 LQKENI. The CDR3 reads CASSLSNRGNEQYF. The CDR3, as DNA: TGTGCCAGCTCACTGTCTAACAGGGGCAACGAGCAGTACTTC.

This clone was picked up one time. V usage is TRBV2 and J usage is TRBJ1-3; the match to TRBD1 covers 7 bases. The germline gives CDR1 SNHLY, CDR2 FYNNEI. V lost 1 base and J lost 11; bases outside the gene matches: 11. The CDR3 extends over 15 amino acids. The CDR3 bases are TGTGCCAGCAGTGAAGGGAGGACAGGTCTGCTGGCCATATATTTT. Amino acid sequence: CASSEGRTGLLAIYF.

The chain employs TRBV2 and TRBJ2-3; the D is unclear. CDR3 size: 12 residues. The V gene lost 9 bases and the J gene lost 6 bases, with 13 bases spanning the gap. CDR1 and CDR2 from the germline V gene are SNHLY and FYNNEI. The chain's CDR3 is CASSYSADTQYF. CDR3 DNA sequence: TGTGCCAGTTCTTATAGTGCGGATACGCAGTATTTT.

This rearrangement joins TRBV29-1 to TRBJ2-1, with 7 bases fitting TRBD2. Unmatched junction bases numbered 2, after V lost 2 bases and J lost 4 bases. CDR3 length: 13 amino acids. In germline, CDR1 is SQVTM, CDR2 ANQGSEA. The chain's CDR3 is CSVELADYNEQFF. CDR3 coding DNA: TGCAGCGTTGAACTAGCGGATTACAATGAGCAGTTCTTC.

The gene calls are TRBV11-1 and TRBJ2-7; 9 nucleotides match TRBD2. This CDR3 comprises 15 residues. Trimming cost V 4 bases and J 3 bases; bases outside gene matches: 7. Germline CDR1 and CDR2: SGHAT and FQDESV (reference sequence). In nucleotides, the CDR3 is TGTGCCAGCAGCTCCACGACTAGCGGTCTCTACGAGCAGTACTTC. Its translation: CASSSTTSGLYEQYF.

The gene calls are TRBV4-1 and TRBJ2-3; TRBD2 might be the D (5 bases). There are 18 residues in the CDR3. Germline V gene sequence: CDR1 MGHRA, CDR2 YSYEKL. Deletions cut 0 bases from V and 2 bases from J, with 18 bases between. The CDR3 protein is CASSQDQGLTRPTDTQYF. Written as DNA, the CDR3 is TGCGCCAGCAGCCAAGATCAAGGACTGACGAGACCCACAGATACGCAGTATTTT.

Note on this clone: Other DNA sequences in this specimen translate into the identical CDR3. The chain carries TRBV5-1 and TRBJ1-4; tentatively, D is TRBD1 (6 bases). From germline, CDR1 is SGHRS and CDR2 YFSETQ. V lost 3 bases, J lost 7 bases, and 10 bases lay in between. The CDR3 contains 13 residues. CDR3: CASSSRGGEKLFF. CDR3 bases: TGCGCCAGCAGCTCCAGGGGTGGTGAAAAACTGTTTTTT.

CDR3 DNA: TGTGCCAGCAGTTTAAGACTAGCGGGAGGTGGAGAGACCCAGTACTTC. It yields the protein CASSLRLAGGGETQYF. J is TRBJ2-5 and V is TRBV27; 13 bases align to TRBD2. The CDR3 spans 16 residues. With V trimmed by 2 bases and J by 4 bases, 4 bases remained unmatched. Germline lookup yields CDR1 MNHEY and CDR2 SMNVEV (reference sequence).

This clone occurred a few times. The chain has TRBV14 and TRBJ2-2; D remains ambiguous. CDR3 size: 15 residues. Germline CDR1 is SGHDN and CDR2 is FVKESK. V shed 0 bases and J shed 6 bases, with 11 bases lying between them. The DNA for the CDR3 is TGTGCCAGCAGCCAAGATCGCTTACCGGCCGGGGAGCTGTTTTTT. Translating it yields CASSQDRLPAGELFF.

The rearrangement uses TRBV6-6 and TRBJ2-1; unclear D gene. The CDR3 is 12 amino acids. The V end lost 2 bases, the J end lost 5 bases, and 4 bases lay between the germline ends. Germline CDR1 and CDR2: MNHNY and SVGAGI (reference sequence). The CDR3 sequence is CASSYRDNEQFF. Written as DNA, the CDR3 is TGTGCCAGCAGTTACCGTGACAATGAGCAGTTCTTC.

The gene calls are TRBV29-1 and TRBJ2-3; 8 nucleotides match TRBD1. Germline-derived CDR1 and CDR2 are SQVTM and ANQGSEA. CDR3 size: 13 residues. V trimming: 4 bases; J trimming: 2 bases; junction bases outside the gene matches: 2. The CDR3 DNA reads as TGCAGCGTTGCGGACAGGGCCACAGATACGCAGTATTTT. This translates into CSVADRATDTQYF.

This clone was counted a single time. The chain employs TRBV11-3 and TRBJ2-4; D is possibly TRBD2 (5 bases). V was trimmed by 5 bases and J by 8 bases, leaving 13 bases between them. The CDR3 length is 13 residues. Germline CDR1 and CDR2: SGHNT and YENEEA. This chain's CDR3 is CASSTTNGDIQYF. The CDR3 DNA reads TGTGCCAGCAGCACCACAAACGGGGACATTCAGTACTTC. Looking up the rest from reference TRBV11-3 and TRBJ2-4 gives the full variable domain: EAGVVQSPRYKIIEKKQPVAFWCNPISGHNTLYWYLQNLGQGPELLIRYENEEAVDDSQLPKDRFSAERLKGVDSTLKIQPAELGDSAVYLCASSTTNGDIQYFGAGTRLSVL.

V is TRBV15 and J is TRBJ1-5, with 7 bases identical to TRBD1. CDR1 is LNHNV, CDR2 YYDKDF, per germline (reference sequence). Unmatched junction bases numbered 4, after V lost 0 bases and J lost 2 bases. The CDR3 runs 16 residues. This chain's CDR3 is CATSRETGEGNQPQHF. Written as DNA, the CDR3 is TGTGCCACCAGCAGAGAAACAGGGGAGGGCAATCAGCCCCAGCATTTT. The complete variable domain, with remaining parts taken from reference TRBV15 and TRBJ1-5, reads DAMVIQNPRYQVTQFGKPVTLSCSQTLNHNVMYWYQQKSSQAPKLLFHYYDKDFNNEADTPDNFQSRRPNTSFCFLDIRSPGLGDTAMYLCATSRETGEGNQPQHFGDGTRLSIL.

V usage is TRBV18 and J usage is TRBJ2-6; D is possibly TRBD1 (6 bases). The CDR3 totals 16 residues. Germline CDR1 and CDR2: KGHSH and LQKENI. The V and J ends lost 3 bases and 0 bases respectively, with 9 bases between them. CDR3 in DNA: TGTGCCAGCTCACCCAGGGGAAACTCTGGGGCCAACGTCCTGACTTTC. This translates into CASSPRGNSGANVLTF. Variable domain in full (rest from reference TRBV18 and TRBJ2-6): NAGVMQNPRHLVRRRGQEARLRCSPMKGHSHVYWYRQLPEEGLKFMVYLQKENIIDESGMPKERFSAEFPKEGPSILRIQQVVRGDSAAYFCASSPRGNSGANVLTFGAGSRLTVL.

The genes are TRBV7-8 and TRBJ1-2; D is perhaps TRBD1 (5 bases). Trimming took off 5 bases at V and 8 bases at J, with 15 bases between the two ends. The CDR3 runs to 13 residues. Per germline, CDR1 SGHVS and CDR2 FQNEAQ. CDR3 in amino acids: CASSTGAGGGYTF. Here the CDR3 DNA reads TGTGCCAGCAGCACTGGAGCCGGGGGGGGCTACACCTTC.

This chain joins TRBV5-1 and TRBJ1-1; D remains ambiguous. Germline V CDR1 and CDR2: SGHRS, YFSETQ. The V end lost 3 bases, the J end lost 1 base, and 16 bases lay between the germline ends. This CDR3 comprises 16 residues. In nucleotides, the CDR3 is TGCGCCAGCAGCTCGTTTATTGGAGGCTCGAACACTGAAGCTTTCTTT. Translating gives CASSSFIGGSNTEAFF.

This sequence joins TRBV6-6 and TRBJ2-7, with a weak D call TRBD2 (5 bases). Germline CDR1 reads MNHNY; CDR2 reads SVGAGI (reference sequence). The CDR3 runs to 13 residues. V was trimmed by 4 bases and J by 0 bases, leaving 7 bases between them. The CDR3 sequence is CASSSGISYEQYF. The CDR3, as DNA: TGTGCCAGCAGTTCCGGGATCTCCTACGAGCAGTACTTC.

The J gene is TRBJ1-1, the V gene TRBV30; 9 bases are shared with TRBD1. The trim removed 2 bases at V and 8 bases at J, leaving 3 bases unmatched. Germline V gene sequence: CDR1 GTSNPN, CDR2 SVGIG (reference sequence). The CDR3 is 12 residues long. The CDR3 loop reads CAWSPGTGEAFF. DNA for the CDR3: TGTGCCTGGAGTCCCGGGACAGGGGAAGCTTTCTTT.

This clone has more than one count but fewer than ten. V usage is TRBV7-8 and J usage is TRBJ1-5; D might be TRBD1 (5 bases). The V gene's germline CDR1 is SGHVS and CDR2 FQNEAQ. This CDR3 has 15 amino acids. Trimming stripped 0 bases from V and 6 bases from J, with 12 bases between. CDR3 loop: CASSLARGTPQPQHF. CDR3 DNA sequence: TGTGCCAGCAGCTTAGCGCGGGGGACGCCTCAGCCCCAGCATTTT.

The J gene is TRBJ2-7, the V gene TRBV27, with TRBD1 matching 7 bases. The germline CDR1 and CDR2 sequences are MNHEY and SMNVEV (reference sequence). The CDR3 consists of 18 residues. The trim removed 5 bases at V and 4 bases at J, leaving 20 bases unmatched. CDR3 in amino acids: CASSLLGPRGKIVYEQYF. CDR3 nucleotides: TGTGCCAGCAGTCTTTTGGGGCCCAGGGGGAAAATCGTATACGAGCAGTACTTC.

J is TRBJ1-2 and V is TRBV7-6, with D possibly matching TRBD1 (6 bases). The CDR3 sequence is 15 residues long. CDR1 is SGHVS, CDR2 FNYEAQ, per germline. V was clipped by 4 bases and J by 3 bases, with 15 bases between them. The CDR3 DNA reads TGTGCCAGCAGCTACCTGAACGGGACATACTATGGCTACACCTTC. As protein: CASSYLNGTYYGYTF.

This chain connects TRBV10-3 to TRBJ2-1; 9 nucleotides align to TRBD1. Germline assignment: CDR1 ENHRY and CDR2 SYGVKD. The CDR3 contains 14 residues. V lost 5 bases and J lost 6; bases outside the gene matches: 5. CDR3 DNA sequence: TGTGCCATCAGTCACAGGGGGCTAGGCAATGAGCAGTTCTTC. Its protein product is CAISHRGLGNEQFF.

The genes are TRBV5-1 and TRBJ2-5, with 12 bases aligning to TRBD2. Per germline, CDR1 SGHRS and CDR2 YFSETQ. With 2 bases clipped from V and 2 bases from J, the junction kept 4 bases outside the gene matches. The CDR3 is 16 residues long. CDR3 coding DNA: TGCGCCAGCAGCTTACCTAGCGGGGGGGCGCAAGAGACCCAGTACTTC. Translating gives CASSLPSGGAQETQYF.